This T cell receptor (beta chain) is drawn from a study of cytomegalovirus exposure and HLA in healthy donors. Study as a whole: The 100 to 150 validation repertoires matched the approximately 700 first-cohort repertoires in platform, a later analysis reported.

Here immunoSEQ multiplex PCR was the method, and the copy in TCRdb shows in-frame clones only, minus some. The sample has some 71,000 clones, approximately 94% seen once. CDR3 size: 15 residues. Trimming pared 6 bases from V and 2 bases from J, leaving 15 bases between. Germline CDR1 LNHDA, CDR2 SQIVND (reference sequence). Concerning this clone: No antigen is known for it.

The study's findings and limits: 164 TCR beta chains were listed as cytomegalovirus-associated. Subsequent analysis revealed that first-cohort TCR clusters tended to co-occur in the 120 validation repertoires.

The clonotype was recovered from a woman between 18 and 30 years old in good health and CMV-seronegative. The sequenced sample consisted of PBMCs. The chain links TRBV19 to TRBJ2-3; D uncertain. Here the CDR3 reads CASRTGFPPTDTQYF. The CDR3 bases are TGTGCCAGTAGGACTGGGTTCCCTCCCACAGATACGCAGTATTTT.